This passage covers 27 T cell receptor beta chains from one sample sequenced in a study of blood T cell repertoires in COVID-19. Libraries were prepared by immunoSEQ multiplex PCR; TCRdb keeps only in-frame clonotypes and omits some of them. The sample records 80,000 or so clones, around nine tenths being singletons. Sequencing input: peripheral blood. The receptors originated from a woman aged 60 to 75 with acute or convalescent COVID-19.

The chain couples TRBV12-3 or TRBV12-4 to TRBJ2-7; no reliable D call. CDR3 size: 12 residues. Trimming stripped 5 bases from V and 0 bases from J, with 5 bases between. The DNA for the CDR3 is TGTGCCAGCAGTCCGAGCTCCTACGAGCAGTACTTC. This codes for CASSPSSYEQYF.

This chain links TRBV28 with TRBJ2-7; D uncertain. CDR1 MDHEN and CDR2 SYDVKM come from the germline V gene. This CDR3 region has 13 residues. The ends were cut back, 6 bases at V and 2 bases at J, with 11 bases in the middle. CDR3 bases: TGTGCCAGCAGCAAACTCCCGACCTACGAGCAGTACTTC. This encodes CASSKLPTYEQYF. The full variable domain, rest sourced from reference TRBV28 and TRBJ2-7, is DVKVTQSSRYLVKRTGEKVFLECVQDMDHENMFWYRQDPGLGLRLIYFSYDVKMKEKGDIPEGYSVSREKKERFSLILESASTNQTSMYLCASSKLPTYEQYFGPGTRLTVT.

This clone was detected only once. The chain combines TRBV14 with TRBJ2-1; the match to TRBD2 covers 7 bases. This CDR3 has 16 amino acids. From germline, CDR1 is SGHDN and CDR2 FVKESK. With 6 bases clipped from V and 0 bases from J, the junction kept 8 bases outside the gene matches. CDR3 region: CASSPSGGSSYNEQFF. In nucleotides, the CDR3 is TGTGCCAGCAGTCCTTCCGGGGGGAGCTCCTACAATGAGCAGTTCTTC.

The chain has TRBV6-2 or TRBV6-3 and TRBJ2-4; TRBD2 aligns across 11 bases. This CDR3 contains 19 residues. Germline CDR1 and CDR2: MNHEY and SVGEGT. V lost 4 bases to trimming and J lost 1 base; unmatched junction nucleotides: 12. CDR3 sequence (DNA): TGTGCCAGCAGTTCTCCCCGACTAGCGGGGACGTTGGCCAAAAACATTCAGTACTTC. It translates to CASSSPRLAGTLAKNIQYF.

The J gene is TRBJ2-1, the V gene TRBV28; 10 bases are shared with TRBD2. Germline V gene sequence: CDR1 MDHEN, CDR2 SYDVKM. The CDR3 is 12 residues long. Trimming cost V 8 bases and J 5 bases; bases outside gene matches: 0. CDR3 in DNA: TGTGCCAGCCTAGCGGGAGACAATGAGCAGTTCTTC. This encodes CASLAGDNEQFF.

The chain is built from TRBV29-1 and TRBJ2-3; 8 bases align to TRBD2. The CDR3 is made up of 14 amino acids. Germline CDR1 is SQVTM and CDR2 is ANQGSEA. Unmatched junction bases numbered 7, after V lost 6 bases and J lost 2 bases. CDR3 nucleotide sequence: TGCAGCGTACCCCAAGCGGGAGCCACAGATACGCAGTATTTT. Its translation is CSVPQAGATDTQYF.

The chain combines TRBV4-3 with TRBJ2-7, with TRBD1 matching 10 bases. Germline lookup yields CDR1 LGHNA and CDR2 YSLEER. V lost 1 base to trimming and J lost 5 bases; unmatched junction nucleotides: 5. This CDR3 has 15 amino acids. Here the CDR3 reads CASSQGGTGEHEQYF. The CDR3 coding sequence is TGCGCCAGCAGCCAAGGTGGGACAGGGGAGCACGAGCAGTACTTC.

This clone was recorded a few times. The CDR3 DNA follows: TGTGCCTGGAGCGAACAGGGCTACACTGAAGCTTTCTTT. It encodes CAWSEQGYTEAFF. The chain has TRBV30 and TRBJ1-1; TRBD1 is a possible D gene (6 bases). This CDR3 comprises 13 residues. Germline assignment: CDR1 GTSNPN and CDR2 SVGIG (reference sequence). The germline V and J ends were trimmed by 3 bases and 3 bases, with 11 bases remaining between them.

The CDR3 region has the DNA TGCGCCACCGGGACTAGCGATTCCTACGAGCAGTACTTC. As protein: CATGTSDSYEQYF. The chain combines TRBV10-2 with TRBJ2-7, with 10 bases lining up with TRBD2. Germline CDR1 and CDR2: WSHSY and SAAADI. V lost 10 bases and J lost 1; bases outside the gene matches: 4. CDR3 size: 13 residues.

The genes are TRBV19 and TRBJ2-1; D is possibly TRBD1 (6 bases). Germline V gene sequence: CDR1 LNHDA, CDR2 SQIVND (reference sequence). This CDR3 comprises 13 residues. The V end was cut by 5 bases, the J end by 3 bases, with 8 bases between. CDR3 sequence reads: CASSSDSYNEQFF. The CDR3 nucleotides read TGTGCCAGTAGTTCGGACAGCTACAATGAGCAGTTCTTC.

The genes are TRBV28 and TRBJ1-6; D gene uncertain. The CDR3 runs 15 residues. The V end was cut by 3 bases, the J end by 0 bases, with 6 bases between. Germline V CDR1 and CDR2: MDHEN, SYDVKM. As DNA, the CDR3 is TGTGCCAGCAGTTTCGATAGCTCCTATAATTCACCCCTCCACTTT. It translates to CASSFDSSYNSPLHF.

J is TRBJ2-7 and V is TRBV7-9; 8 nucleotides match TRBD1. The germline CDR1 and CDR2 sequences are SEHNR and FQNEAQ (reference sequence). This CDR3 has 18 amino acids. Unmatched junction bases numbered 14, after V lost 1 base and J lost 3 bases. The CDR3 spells CASSLVLPWTGIYYEQYF. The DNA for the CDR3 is TGTGCCAGCAGCTTAGTACTACCTTGGACAGGGATTTACTACGAGCAGTACTTC. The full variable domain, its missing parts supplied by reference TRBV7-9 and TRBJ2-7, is DTGVSQNPRHKITKRGQNVTFRCDPISEHNRLYWYRQTLGQGPEFLTYFQNEAQLEKSRLLSDRFSAERPKGSFSTLEIQRTEQGDSAMYLCASSLVLPWTGIYYEQYFGPGTRLTVT.

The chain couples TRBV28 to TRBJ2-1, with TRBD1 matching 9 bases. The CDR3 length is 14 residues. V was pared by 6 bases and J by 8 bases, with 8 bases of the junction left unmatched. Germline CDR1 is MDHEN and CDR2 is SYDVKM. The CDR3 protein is CASRETGGKYEQFF. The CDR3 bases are TGTGCCAGCAGGGAGACAGGGGGTAAATATGAGCAGTTCTTC.

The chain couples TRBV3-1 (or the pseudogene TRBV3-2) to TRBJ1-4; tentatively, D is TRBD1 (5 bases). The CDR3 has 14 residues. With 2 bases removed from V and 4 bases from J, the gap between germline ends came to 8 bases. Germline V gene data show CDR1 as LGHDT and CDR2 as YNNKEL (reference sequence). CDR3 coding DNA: TGTGCCAGCAGCCAACAGGGATATAATGAAAAACTGTTTTTT. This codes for CASSQQGYNEKLFF.

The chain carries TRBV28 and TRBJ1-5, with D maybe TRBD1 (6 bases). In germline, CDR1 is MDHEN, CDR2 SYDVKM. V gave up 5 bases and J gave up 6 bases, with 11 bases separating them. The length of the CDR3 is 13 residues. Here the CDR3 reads CASSTQGSQPQHF. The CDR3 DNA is TGTGCCAGCAGTACTCAGGGGTCTCAGCCCCAGCATTTT.

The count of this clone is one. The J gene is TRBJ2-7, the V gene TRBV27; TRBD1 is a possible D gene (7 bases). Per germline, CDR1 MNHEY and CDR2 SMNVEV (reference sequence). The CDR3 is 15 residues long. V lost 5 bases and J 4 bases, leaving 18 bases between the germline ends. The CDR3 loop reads CASSRQNRGGYEQYF. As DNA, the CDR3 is TGTGCCAGCAGTCGACAAAACAGGGGAGGATACGAGCAGTACTTC.

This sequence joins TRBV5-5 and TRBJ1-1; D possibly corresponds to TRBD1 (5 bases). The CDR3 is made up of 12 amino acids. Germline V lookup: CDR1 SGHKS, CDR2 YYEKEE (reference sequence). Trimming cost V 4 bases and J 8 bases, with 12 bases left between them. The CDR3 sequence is CASSRLGPEAFF. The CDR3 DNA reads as TGTGCCAGCAGCCGACTGGGGCCAGAAGCTTTCTTT. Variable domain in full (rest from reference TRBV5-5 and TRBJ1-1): DAGVTQSPTHLIKTRGQQVTLRCSPISGHKSVSWYQQVLGQGPQFIFQYYEKEERGRGNFPDRFSARQFPNYSSELNVNALLLGDSALYLCASSRLGPEAFFGQGTRLTVV.

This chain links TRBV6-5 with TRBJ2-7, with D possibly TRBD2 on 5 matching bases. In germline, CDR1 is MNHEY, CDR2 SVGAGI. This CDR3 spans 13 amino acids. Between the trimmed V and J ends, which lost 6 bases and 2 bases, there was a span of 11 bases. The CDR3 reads CASRSGSPYEQYF. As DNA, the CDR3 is TGTGCCAGCAGATCTGGGAGTCCCTACGAGCAGTACTTC.

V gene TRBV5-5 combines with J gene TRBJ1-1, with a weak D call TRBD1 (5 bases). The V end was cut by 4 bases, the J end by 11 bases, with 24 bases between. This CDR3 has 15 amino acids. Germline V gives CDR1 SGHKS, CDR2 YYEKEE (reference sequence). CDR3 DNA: TGTGCCAGCAGCCCGGATCCTGACAGAATCTTTGGGGCTTTCTTT. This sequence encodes CASSPDPDRIFGAFF. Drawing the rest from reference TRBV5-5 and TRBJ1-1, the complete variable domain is DAGVTQSPTHLIKTRGQQVTLRCSPISGHKSVSWYQQVLGQGPQFIFQYYEKEERGRGNFPDRFSARQFPNYSSELNVNALLLGDSALYLCASSPDPDRIFGAFFGQGTRLTVV.

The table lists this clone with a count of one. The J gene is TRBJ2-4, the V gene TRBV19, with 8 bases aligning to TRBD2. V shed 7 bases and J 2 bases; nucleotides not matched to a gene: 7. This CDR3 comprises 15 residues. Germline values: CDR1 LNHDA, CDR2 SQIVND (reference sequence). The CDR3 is CASTPGGVPKNIQYF. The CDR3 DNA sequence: TGTGCCAGTACCCCGGGAGGGGTCCCCAAAAACATTCAGTACTTC.

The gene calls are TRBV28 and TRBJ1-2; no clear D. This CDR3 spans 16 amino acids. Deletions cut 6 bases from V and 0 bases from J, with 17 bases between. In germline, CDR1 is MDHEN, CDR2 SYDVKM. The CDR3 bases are TGTGCCAGCAGCCCGGGTGGGTGGTCAGCTAACTATGGCTACACCTTC. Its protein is CASSPGGWSANYGYTF.

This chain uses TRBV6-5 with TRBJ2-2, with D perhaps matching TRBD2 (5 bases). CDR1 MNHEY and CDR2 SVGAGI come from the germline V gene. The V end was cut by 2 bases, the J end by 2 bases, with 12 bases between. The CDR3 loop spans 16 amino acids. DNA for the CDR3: TGTGCCAGCAGTTACGAGGCCCCGGGAAACACCGGGGAGCTGTTTTTT. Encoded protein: CASSYEAPGNTGELFF.

CDR3 nucleotide sequence: TGTGCCAGCAGCCGCTACCCGGAGGGCACTGAAGCTTTCTTT. It specifies CASSRYPEGTEAFF. The V call is TRBV5-4, the J call TRBJ1-1; no clear D gene. This CDR3 is built from 14 residues. Germline CDR1 is SGHNT and CDR2 is YYREEE (reference sequence). The V end was cut by 4 bases, the J end by 4 bases, with 14 bases between.

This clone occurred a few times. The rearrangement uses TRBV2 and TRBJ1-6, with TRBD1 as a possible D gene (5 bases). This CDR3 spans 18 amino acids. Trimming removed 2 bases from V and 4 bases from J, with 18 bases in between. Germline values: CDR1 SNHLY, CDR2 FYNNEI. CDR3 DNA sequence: TGTGCCAGCAGTGAATCACAGTTCAGGGCTGTTTATAATTCACCCCTCCACTTT. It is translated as CASSESQFRAVYNSPLHF.

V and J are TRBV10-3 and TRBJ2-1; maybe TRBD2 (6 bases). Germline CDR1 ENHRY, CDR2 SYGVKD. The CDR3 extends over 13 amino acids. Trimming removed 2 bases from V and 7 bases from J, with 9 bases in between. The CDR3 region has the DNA TGTGCCATCAGTGAGGTCGCGGGAAATGAGCAGTTCTTC. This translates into CAISEVAGNEQFF.

CDR3 DNA sequence: TGTGCCAGCAGCCAAGATAGTAGCGGGGGGGCTAGTGAGCAGTTCTTC. Protein: CASSQDSSGGASEQFF. V gene TRBV4-2 combines with J gene TRBJ2-1, with TRBD2 matching 11 bases. J gave up 9 bases and V 0 bases, and 7 bases lay outside the gene matches. Germline values: CDR1 LGHNA, CDR2 YNFKEQ. The CDR3 is 16 amino acids.

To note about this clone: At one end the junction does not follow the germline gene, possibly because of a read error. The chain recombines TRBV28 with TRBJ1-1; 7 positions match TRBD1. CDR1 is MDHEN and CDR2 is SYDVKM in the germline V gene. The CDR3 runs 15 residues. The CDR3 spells CASRYPGQMNAEAFF. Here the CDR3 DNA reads TGTGCCAGCAGGTATCCGGGACAGATGAACGCTGAAGCTTTCTTT.